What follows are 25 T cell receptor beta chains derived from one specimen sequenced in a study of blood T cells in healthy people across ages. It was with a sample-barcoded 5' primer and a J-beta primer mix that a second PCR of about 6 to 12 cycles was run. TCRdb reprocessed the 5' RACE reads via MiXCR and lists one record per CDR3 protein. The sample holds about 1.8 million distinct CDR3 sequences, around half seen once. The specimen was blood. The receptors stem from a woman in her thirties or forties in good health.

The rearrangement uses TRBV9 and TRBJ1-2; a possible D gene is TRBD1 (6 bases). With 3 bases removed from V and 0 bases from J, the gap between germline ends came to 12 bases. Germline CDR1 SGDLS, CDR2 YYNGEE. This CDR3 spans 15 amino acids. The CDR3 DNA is TGTGCCAGCAGCGGGTACAGGGAATCTAACTATGGCTACACCTTC. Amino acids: CASSGYRESNYGYTF.

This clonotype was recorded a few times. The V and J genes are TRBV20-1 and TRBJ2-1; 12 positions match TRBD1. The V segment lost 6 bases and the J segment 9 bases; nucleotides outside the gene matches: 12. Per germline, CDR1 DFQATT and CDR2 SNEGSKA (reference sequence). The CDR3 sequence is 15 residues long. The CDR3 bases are TGCAGTGCCAAGAATCCGGGACAGGGGGCTTTTGAGCAGTTCTTC. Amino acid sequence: CSAKNPGQGAFEQFF.

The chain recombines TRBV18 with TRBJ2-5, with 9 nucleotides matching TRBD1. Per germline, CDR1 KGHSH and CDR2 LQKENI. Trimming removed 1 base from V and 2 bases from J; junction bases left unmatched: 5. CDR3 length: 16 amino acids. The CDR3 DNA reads TGTGCCAGCTCACCACTGCCCGGGACAGGGCAAGAGACCCAGTACTTC. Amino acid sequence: CASSPLPGTGQETQYF.

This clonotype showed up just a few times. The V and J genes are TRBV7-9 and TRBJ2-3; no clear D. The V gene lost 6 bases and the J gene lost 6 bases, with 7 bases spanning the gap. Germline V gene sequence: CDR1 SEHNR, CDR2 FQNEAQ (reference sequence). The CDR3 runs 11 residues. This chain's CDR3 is CASSRDDTQYF. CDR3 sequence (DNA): TGTGCCAGCAGTAGGGATGATACGCAGTATTTT.

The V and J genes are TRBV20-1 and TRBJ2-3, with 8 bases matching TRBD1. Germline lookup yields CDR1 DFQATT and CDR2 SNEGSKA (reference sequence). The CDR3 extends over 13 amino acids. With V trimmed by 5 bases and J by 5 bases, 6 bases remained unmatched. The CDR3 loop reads CSAPQGVGDTQYF. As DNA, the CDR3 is TGCAGTGCTCCACAGGGGGTAGGAGATACGCAGTATTTT.

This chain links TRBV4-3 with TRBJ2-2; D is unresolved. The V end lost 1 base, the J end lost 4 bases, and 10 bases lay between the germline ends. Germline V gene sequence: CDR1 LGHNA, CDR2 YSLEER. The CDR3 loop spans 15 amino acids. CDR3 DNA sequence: TGCGCCAGCAGCCAAGTACGGACCCCCACCGGGGAGCTGTTTTTT. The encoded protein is CASSQVRTPTGELFF.

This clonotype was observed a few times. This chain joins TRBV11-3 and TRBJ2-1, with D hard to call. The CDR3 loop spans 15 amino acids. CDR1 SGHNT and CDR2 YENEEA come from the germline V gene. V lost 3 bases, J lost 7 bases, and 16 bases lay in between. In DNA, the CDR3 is TGTGCCAGCAGCTTCGAAACGGGCCCCTTGAATGAGCAGTTCTTC. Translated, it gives CASSFETGPLNEQFF.

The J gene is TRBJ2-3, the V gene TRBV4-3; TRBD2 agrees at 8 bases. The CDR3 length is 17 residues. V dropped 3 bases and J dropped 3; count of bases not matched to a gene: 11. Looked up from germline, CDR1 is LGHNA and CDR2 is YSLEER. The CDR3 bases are TGCGCCAGCAGCCATCCCGAGGGGCGGGGGGAGACAGATACGCAGTATTTT. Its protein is CASSHPEGRGETDTQYF.

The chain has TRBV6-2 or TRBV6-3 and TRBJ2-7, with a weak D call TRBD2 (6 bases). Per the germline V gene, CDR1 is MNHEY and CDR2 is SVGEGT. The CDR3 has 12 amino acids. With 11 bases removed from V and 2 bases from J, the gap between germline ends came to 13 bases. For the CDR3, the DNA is TGTGCCGCGGAGGGCCTAACCTACGAGCAGTACTTC. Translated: CAAEGLTYEQYF.

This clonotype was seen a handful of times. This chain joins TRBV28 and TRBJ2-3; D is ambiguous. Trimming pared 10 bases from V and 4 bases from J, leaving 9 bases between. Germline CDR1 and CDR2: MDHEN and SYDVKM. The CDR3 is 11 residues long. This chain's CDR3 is CATRRSDTQYF. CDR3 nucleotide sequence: TGTGCCACTCGACGATCAGATACGCAGTATTTT.

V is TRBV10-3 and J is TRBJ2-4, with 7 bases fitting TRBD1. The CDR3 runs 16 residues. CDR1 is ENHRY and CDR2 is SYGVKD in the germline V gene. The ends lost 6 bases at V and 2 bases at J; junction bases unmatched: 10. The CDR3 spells CAISPRTGVSKNIQYF. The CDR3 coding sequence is TGTGCCATCAGCCCCAGGACAGGCGTGTCCAAAAACATTCAGTACTTC.

In DNA form, the CDR3 reads TGTGCCACCAGTGATTCGCCGGGACAGGGTGCTCCCTACTATGGCTACACCTTC. Translation: CATSDSPGQGAPYYGYTF. The genes are TRBV24-1 and TRBJ1-2; 9 positions agree with TRBD1. Germline V lookup: CDR1 KGHDR, CDR2 SFDVKD. The V gene end was trimmed by 2 bases and the J gene end by 3 bases; junction bases not matched to a gene: 12. The CDR3 is 18 residues long.

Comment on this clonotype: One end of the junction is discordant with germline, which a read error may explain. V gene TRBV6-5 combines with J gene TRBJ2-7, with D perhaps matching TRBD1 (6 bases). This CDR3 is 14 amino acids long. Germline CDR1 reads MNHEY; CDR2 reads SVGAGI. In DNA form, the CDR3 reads TGTGCCAGCAGTGACTCGGGTGGCAGGGGCGAGCAGTACTTC. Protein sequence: CASSDSGGRGEQYF.

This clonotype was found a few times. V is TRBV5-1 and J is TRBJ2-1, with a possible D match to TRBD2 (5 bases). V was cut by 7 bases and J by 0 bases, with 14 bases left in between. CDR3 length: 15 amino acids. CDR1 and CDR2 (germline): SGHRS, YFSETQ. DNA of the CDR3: TGCGCCAGCGGAAATAGCGAGGGCTCCTACAATGAGCAGTTCTTC. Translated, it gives CASGNSEGSYNEQFF.

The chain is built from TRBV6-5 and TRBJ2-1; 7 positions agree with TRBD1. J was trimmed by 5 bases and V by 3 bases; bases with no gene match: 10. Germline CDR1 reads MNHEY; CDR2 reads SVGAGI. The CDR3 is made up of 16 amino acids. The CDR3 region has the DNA TGTGCCAGCAGTTATTCTGAGGGGGCGAACCACAATGAGCAGTTCTTC. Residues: CASSYSEGANHNEQFF.

CDR3 sequence: CASRSTVFSYNEQYF. For the CDR3, the DNA is TGTGCCAGCAGATCGACAGTTTTCTCCTACAATGAGCAGTACTTC. This chain connects TRBV25-1 to TRBJ2-7, with D tentatively TRBD1 (5 bases). CDR3 size: 15 residues. Germline values: CDR1 MGHDK, CDR2 SYGVNS. The V end was cut by 6 bases, the J end by 7 bases, with 22 bases between.

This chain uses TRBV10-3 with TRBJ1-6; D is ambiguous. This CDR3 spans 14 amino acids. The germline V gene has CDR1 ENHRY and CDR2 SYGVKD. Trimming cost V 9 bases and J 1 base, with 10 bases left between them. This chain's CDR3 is CAIREGSYNSPLHF. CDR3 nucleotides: TGTGCCATACGGGAGGGTTCCTATAATTCACCCCTCCACTTT.

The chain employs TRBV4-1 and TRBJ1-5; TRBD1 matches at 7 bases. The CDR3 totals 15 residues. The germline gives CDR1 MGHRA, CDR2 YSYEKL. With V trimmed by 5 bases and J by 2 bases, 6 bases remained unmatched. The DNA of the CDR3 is TGCGCCAGCAGCGAGCACACAGGGGGCAATCAGCCCCAGCATTTT. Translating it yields CASSEHTGGNQPQHF.

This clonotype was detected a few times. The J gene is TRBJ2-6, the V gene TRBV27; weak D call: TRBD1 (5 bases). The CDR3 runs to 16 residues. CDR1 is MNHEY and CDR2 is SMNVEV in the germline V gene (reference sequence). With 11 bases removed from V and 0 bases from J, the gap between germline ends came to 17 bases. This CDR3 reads CASRNPDISGANVLTF. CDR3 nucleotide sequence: TGTGCCTCGCGAAACCCGGACATCTCTGGGGCCAACGTCCTGACTTTC.

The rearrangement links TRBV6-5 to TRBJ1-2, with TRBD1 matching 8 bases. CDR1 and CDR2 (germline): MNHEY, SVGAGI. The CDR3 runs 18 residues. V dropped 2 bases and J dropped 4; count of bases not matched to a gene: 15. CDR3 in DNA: TGTGCCAGCAGTTACCTCATCCCCTCGACAGGGGCATCCTATGGCTACACCTTC. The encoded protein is CASSYLIPSTGASYGYTF.

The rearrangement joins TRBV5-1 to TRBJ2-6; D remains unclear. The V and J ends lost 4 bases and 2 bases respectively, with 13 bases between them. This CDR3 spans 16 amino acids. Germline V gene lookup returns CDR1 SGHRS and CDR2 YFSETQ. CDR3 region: CASSPVKVAGANVLTF. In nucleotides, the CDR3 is TGCGCCAGCAGCCCGGTGAAGGTAGCTGGGGCCAACGTCCTGACTTTC.

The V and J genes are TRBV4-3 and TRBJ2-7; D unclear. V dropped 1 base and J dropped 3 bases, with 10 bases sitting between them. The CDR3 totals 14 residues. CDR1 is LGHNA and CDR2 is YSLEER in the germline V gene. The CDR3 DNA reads TGCGCCAGCAGCCAAGTTCAACGTAACTACGAGCAGTACTTC. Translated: CASSQVQRNYEQYF.

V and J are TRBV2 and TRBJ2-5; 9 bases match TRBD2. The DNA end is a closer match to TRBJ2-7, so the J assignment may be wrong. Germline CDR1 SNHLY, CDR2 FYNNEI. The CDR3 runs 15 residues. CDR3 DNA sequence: TGTGCCAGCAGTGAATCGGGGACTAGCAGCAACGAGCAGTACTTC. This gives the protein CASSESGTSSNEQYF.

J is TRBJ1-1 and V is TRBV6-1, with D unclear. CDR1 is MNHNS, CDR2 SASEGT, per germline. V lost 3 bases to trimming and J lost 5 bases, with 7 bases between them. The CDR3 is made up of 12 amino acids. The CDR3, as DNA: TGTGCCAGCAGTGAGAGATGGACTGAAGCTTTCTTT. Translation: CASSERWTEAFF.

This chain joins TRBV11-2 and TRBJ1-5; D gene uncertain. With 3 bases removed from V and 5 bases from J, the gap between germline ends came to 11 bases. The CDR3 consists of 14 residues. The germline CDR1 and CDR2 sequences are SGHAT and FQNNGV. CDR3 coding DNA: TGTGCCAGCAGCTTCGGGCAAAAAGATCAGCCCCAGCATTTT. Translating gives CASSFGQKDQPQHF.